This T cell receptor (beta chain) emerged from a study of shared clonotypes between healthy human individuals. The study, taken as a whole, reports: The four-donor shared clonotypes exceeded non-shared clonotypes in generation probability, with non-shared ones scoring lower.

This CDR3 is built from 12 residues. The V gene's germline CDR1 is MNHEY and CDR2 SVGAGI. V lost 5 bases to trimming and J lost 3 bases, with 8 bases between them. This clone occurred once. Its specificity is unknown. Execution of the assay was at deep level. Every immunoSEQ plate was one replicate of a subset's evenly spread DNA. This table comes from immunoSEQ multiplex PCR, and its TCRdb copy is limited to in-frame clones, with some not included. The sample holds about 800,000 clones; about 96% are singletons and the top ten take less than 0.3%. The naive CD8 fraction comprised CD45RO-negative cells positively selected for CCR7 and excluded terminally differentiated effector memory CD45RA+ cells. Healthy adults negative for HIV, lacking recent acute infections or vaccinations, served as donors.

The origin of this receptor is a man aged 25-40 years in good health. The rearrangement joins TRBV6-5 to TRBJ2-7, with D hard to call. The specimen was naive CD8+ T cells sorted from blood. CDR3 nucleotides: TGTGCCAGCAGTCCGGGCAACTACGAGCAGTACTTC. Translation: CASSPGNYEQYF.